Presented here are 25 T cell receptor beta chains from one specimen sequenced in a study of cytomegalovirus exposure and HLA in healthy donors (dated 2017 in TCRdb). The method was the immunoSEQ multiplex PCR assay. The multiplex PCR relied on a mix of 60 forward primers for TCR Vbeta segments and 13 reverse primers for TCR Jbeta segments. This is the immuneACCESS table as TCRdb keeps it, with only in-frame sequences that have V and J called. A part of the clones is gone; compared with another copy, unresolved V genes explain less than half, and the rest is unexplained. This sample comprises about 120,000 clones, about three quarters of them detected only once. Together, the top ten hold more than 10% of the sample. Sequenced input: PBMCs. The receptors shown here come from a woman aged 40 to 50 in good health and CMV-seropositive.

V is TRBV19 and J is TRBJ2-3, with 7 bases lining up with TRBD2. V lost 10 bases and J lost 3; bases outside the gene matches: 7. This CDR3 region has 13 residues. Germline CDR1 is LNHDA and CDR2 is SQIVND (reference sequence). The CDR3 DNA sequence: TGTGCCACCGCACGCGGGGGAACAGATACGCAGTATTTT. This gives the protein CATARGGTDTQYF.

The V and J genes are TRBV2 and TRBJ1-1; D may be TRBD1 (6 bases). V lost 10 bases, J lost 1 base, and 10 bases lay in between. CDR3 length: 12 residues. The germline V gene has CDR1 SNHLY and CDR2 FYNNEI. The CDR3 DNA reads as TGTGCCACAAACAGGGCGAACACTGAAGCTTTCTTT. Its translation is CATNRANTEAFF. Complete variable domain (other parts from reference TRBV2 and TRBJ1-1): EPEVTQTPSHQVTQMGQEVILRCVPISNHLYFYWYRQILGQKVEFLVSFYNNEISEKSEIFDDQFSVERPDGSNFTLKIRSTKLEDSAMYFCATNRANTEAFFGQGTRLTVV.

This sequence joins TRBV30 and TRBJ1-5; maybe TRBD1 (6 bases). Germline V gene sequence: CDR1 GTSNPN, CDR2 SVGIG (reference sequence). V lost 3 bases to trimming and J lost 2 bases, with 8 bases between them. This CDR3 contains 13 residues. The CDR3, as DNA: TGTGCCTGGAGCCGGACAGGCAATCAGCCCCAGCATTTT. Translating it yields CAWSRTGNQPQHF.

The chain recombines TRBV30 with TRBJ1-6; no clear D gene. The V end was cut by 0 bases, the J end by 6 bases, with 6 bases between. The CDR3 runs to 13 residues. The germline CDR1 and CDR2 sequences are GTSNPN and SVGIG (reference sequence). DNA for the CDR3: TGTGCCTGGAGTGTCGGACTTAATTCACCCCTCCACTTT. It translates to CAWSVGLNSPLHF. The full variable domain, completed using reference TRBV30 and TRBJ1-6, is SQTIHQWPATLVQPVGSPLSLECTVEGTSNPNLYWYRQAAGRGLQLLFYSVGIGQISSEVPQNLSASRPQDRQFILSSKKLLLSDSGFYLCAWSVGLNSPLHFGNGTRLTVT.

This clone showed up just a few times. Here the CDR3 reads CASSLRDYSYEQYF. The CDR3 nucleotides are TGTGCCAGCAGCCTCCGGGACTACTCCTACGAGCAGTACTTC. The chain links TRBV7-9 to TRBJ2-5; TRBD2 agrees at 7 bases. The J call may be incorrect, as the DNA end agrees better with TRBJ2-7. Germline CDR1 SEHNR, CDR2 FQNEAQ (reference sequence). This CDR3 comprises 14 residues.

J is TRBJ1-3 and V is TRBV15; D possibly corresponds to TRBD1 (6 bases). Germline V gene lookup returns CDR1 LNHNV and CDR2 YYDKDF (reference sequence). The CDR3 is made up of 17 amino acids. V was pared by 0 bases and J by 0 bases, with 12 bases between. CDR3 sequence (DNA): TGTGCCACCAGCAGAGAGGGGCACAGGGTCTCTGGAAACACCATATATTTT. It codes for CATSREGHRVSGNTIYF.

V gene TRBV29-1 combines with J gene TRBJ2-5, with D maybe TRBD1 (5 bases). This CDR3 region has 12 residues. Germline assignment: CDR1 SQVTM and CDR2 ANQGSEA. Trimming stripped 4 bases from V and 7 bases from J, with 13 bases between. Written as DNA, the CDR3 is TGCAGCGTTGGGGCAGGGTATGGGACCCAGTACTTC. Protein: CSVGAGYGTQYF.

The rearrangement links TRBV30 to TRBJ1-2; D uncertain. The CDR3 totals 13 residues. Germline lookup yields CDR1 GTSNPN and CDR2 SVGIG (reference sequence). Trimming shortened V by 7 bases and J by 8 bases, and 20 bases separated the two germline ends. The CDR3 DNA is TGTGCCTCCTATGATCCTACCCGGCGGGGCTACACCTTC. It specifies CASYDPTRRGYTF.

In DNA form, the CDR3 reads TGTGCCAGCAGCTCCCAGCGGGGGGGGAGCGCAGATACGCAGTATTTT. Translation gives CASSSQRGGSADTQYF. The rearrangement uses TRBV5-4 and TRBJ2-3; 10 bases align to TRBD2. Losses at the gene ends were 3 bases for V and 4 bases for J; bases not matched to a gene: 8. The CDR3 sequence is 16 residues long. Germline V gene lookup returns CDR1 SGHNT and CDR2 YYREEE (reference sequence).

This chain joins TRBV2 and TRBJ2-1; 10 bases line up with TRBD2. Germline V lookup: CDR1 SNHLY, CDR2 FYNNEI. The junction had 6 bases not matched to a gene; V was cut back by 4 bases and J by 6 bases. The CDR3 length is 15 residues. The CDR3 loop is CASSAQLAGTNEQFF. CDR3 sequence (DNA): TGTGCCAGCAGTGCTCAACTAGCGGGAACCAATGAGCAGTTCTTC.

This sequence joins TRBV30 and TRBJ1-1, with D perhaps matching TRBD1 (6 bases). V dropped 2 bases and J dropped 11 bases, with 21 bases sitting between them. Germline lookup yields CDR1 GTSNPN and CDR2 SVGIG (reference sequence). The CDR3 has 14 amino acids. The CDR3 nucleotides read TGTGCCTGGAGTCCTCCCTCCCAGACAGGTACGGCTTTCTTT. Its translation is CAWSPPSQTGTAFF.

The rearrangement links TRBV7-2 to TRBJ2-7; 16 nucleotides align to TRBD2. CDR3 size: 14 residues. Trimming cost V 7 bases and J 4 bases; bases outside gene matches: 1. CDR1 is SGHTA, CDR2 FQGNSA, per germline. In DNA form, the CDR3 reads TGTGCCAGCACGGGACTAGCGGGGGGGTACGAGCAGTACTTC. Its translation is CASTGLAGGYEQYF.

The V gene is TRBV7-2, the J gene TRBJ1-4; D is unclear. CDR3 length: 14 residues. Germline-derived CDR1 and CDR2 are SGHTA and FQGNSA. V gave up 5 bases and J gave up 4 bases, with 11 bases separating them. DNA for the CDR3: TGTGCCAGCAGCCGGGGAATCGTTAATGAAAAACTGTTTTTT. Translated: CASSRGIVNEKLFF. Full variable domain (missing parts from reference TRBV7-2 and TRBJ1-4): GAGVSQSPSNKVTEKGKDVELRCDPISGHTALYWYRQSLGQGLEFLIYFQGNSAPDKSGLPSDRFSAERTGGSVSTLTIQRTQQEDSAVYLCASSRGIVNEKLFFGSGTQLSVL.

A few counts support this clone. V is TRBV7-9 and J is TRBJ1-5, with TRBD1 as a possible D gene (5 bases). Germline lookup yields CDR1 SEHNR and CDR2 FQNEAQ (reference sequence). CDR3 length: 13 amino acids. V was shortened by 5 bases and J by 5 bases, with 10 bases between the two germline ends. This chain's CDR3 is CASSPLGDQPQHF. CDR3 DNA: TGTGCCAGCAGCCCCCTAGGGGATCAGCCCCAGCATTTT.

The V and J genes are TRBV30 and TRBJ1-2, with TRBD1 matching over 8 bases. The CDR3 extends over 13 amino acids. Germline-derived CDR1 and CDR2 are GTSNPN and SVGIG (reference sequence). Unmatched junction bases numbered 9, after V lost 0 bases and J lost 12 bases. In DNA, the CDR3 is TGTGCCTGGAGTGTACTGGACAGGGTTTCTCACACCTTC. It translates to CAWSVLDRVSHTF.

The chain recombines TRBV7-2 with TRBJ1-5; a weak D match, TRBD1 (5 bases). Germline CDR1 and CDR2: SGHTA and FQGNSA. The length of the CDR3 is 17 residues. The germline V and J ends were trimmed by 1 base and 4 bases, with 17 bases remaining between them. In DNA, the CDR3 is TGTGCCAGCAGCTTAGAGTGGCAGACAGATATAAATCAGCCCCAGCATTTT. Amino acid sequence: CASSLEWQTDINQPQHF.

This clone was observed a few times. The CDR3 nucleotides read TGTGCCAGCAGCTTATTCGGGACTAGCGGGGGTGGTACGCAGTATTTT. Its protein is CASSLFGTSGGGTQYF. The rearrangement uses TRBV11-2 and TRBJ2-3, with TRBD2 identical over 14 bases. From germline, CDR1 is SGHAT and CDR2 FQNNGV. V shed 2 bases, J shed 8 bases, and the junction held 6 bases outside the gene matches. The CDR3 runs 16 residues.

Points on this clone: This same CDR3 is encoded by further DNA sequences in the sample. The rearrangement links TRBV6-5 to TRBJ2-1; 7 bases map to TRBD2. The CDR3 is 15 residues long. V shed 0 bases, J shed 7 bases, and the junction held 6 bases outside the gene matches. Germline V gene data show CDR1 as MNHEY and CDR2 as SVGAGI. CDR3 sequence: CASSYSLGGVNEQFF. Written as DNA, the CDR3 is TGTGCCAGCAGTTACTCCTTGGGAGGGGTGAATGAGCAGTTCTTC.

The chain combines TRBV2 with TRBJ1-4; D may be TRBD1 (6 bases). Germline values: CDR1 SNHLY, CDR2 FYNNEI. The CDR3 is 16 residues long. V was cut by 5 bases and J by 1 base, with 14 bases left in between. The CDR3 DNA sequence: TGTGCCAGCAGTATAACAGGGCCCCAAACTAATGAAAAACTGTTTTTT. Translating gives CASSITGPQTNEKLFF.

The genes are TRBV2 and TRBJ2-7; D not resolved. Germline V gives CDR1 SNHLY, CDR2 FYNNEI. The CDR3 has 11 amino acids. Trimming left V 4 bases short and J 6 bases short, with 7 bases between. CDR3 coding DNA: TGTGCCAGCAGTGTCCTCCTCGAGCAGTACTTC. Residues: CASSVLLEQYF.

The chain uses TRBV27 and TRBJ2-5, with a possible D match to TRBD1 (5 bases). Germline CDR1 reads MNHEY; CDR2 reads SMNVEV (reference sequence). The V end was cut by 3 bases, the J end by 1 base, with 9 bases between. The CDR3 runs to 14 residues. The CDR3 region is CASSFRTSQETQYF. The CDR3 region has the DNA TGTGCCAGCAGTTTCCGGACAAGCCAAGAGACCCAGTACTTC.

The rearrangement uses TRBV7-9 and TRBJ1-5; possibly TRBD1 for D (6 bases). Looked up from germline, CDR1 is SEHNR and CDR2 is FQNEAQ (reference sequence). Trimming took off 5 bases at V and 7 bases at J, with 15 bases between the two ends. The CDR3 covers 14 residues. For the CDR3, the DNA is TGTGCCAGCAGCCCCACTTCAGGGGCCCAGCCCCAGCATTTT. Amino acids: CASSPTSGAQPQHF.

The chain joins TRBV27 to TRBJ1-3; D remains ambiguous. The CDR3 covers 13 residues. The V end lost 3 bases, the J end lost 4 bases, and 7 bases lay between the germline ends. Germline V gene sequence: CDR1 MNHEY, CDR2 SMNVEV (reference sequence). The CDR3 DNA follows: TGTGCCAGCAGTTTTCGAGGGGGAAACACCATATATTTT. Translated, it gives CASSFRGGNTIYF.

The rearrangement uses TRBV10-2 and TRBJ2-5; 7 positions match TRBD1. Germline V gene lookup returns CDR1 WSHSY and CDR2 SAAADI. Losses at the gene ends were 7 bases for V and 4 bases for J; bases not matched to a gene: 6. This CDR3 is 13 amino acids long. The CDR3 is CASTSGTVETQYF. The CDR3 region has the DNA TGCGCCAGCACATCCGGGACAGTAGAGACCCAGTACTTC.

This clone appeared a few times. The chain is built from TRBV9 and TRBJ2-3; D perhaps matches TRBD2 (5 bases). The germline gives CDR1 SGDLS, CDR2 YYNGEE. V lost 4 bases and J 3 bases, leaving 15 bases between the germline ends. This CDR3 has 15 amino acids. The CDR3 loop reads CASSSQPGITDTQYF. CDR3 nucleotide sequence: TGTGCCAGCAGCTCTCAACCCGGGATAACAGATACGCAGTATTTT.